The present T cell receptor beta chain was sequenced within a study of T cell changes during pregnancy in multiple sclerosis. V gave up 1 base and J gave up 5 bases; unmatched junction bases: 12. Germline CDR1 LGHNA, CDR2 YNFKEQ. CDR3 length: 17 residues. Method: immunoSEQ multiplex PCR; TCRdb's copy keeps in-frame clones and lacks some. The sample has 70,000 to 100,000 clones, approximately 92% seen once. The chain joins TRBV4-2 to TRBJ2-5; TRBD2 aligns across 8 bases. This sample comprised peripheral blood, obtained in the first trimester of pregnancy. This receptor was identified in a female donor with multiple sclerosis, enrolled in a pregnancy study. CDR3 nucleotides: TGTGCCAGCAGCCAAGCTGCGGGAGCGGGAGTTATGGAGACCCAGTACTTC. It yields the protein CASSQAAGAGVMETQYF.